This TCR beta chain was identified in a study of blood T cells in healthy people across ages. Study-wide findings and caveats: Per million T cells, TCR beta diversity dropped about linearly as age rose.

A sample-barcoded 5' primer and a J-beta primer mix were used in a second PCR of roughly 7 to 11 cycles. Sequencing yielded, for each sample, at least 2.5 million paired-end reads carrying CDR3. TCRdb re-derived calls from the 5' RACE reads in MiXCR, one entry per CDR3 protein. The table includes around 1,900,000 distinct CDR3 sequences, 39% detected once. Trimming cost V 0 bases and J 0 bases, with 12 bases left between them. The CDR3 has 16 residues. Germline V gene lookup returns CDR1 MNHEY and CDR2 SVGEGT. This clonotype was seen a handful of times. The antigen is unknown. The specimen sequenced was blood. The source of this sequence is a human donor in good health. The rearrangement links TRBV6-2 or TRBV6-3 to TRBJ2-7; D is ambiguous. The DNA for the CDR3 is TGTGCCAGCAGTTACTCTGGCCAGTCCAGCTCCTACGAGCAGTACTTC. This codes for CASSYSGQSSSYEQYF.